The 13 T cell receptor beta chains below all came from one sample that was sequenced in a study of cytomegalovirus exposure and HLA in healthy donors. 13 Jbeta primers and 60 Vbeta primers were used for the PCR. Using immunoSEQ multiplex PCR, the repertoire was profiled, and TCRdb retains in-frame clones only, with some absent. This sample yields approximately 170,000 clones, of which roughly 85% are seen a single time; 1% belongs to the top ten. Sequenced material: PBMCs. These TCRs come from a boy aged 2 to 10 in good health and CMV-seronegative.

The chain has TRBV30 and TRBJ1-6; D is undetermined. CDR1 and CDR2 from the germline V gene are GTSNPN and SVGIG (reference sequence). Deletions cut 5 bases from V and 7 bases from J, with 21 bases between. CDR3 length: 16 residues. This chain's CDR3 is CAWGRVLPTRNSPLHF. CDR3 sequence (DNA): TGTGCCTGGGGTCGGGTCCTACCTACCCGGAATTCACCCCTCCACTTT.

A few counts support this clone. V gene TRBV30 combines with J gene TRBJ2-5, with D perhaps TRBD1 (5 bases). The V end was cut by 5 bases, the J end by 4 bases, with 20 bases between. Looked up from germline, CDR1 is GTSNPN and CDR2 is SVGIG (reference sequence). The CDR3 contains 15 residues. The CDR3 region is CAWDGRDGAPETQYF. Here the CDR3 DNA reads TGTGCCTGGGATGGCAGGGATGGGGCCCCAGAGACCCAGTACTTC.

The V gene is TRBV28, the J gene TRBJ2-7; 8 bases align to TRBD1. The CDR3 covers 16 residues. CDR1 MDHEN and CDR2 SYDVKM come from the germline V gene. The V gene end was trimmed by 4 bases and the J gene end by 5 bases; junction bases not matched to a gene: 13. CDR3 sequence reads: CASSSPSRTGKDEQYF. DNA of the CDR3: TGTGCCAGCAGTTCTCCGAGCAGGACAGGGAAGGACGAGCAGTACTTC.

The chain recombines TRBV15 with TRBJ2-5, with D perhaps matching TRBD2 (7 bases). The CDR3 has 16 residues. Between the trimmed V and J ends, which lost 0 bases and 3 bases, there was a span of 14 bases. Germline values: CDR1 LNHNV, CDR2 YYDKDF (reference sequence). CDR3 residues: CATSRDRGGREETQYF. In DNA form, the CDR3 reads TGTGCCACCAGCAGAGATAGGGGGGGGCGGGAAGAGACCCAGTACTTC.

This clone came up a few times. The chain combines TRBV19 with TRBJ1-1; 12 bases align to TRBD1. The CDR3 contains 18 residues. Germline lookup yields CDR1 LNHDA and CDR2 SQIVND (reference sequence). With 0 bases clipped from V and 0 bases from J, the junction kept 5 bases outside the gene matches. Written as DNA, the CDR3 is TGTGCCAGTAGTATAGATTCTGGGACAGGGGGCTTGAACACTGAAGCTTTCTTT. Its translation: CASSIDSGTGGLNTEAFF.

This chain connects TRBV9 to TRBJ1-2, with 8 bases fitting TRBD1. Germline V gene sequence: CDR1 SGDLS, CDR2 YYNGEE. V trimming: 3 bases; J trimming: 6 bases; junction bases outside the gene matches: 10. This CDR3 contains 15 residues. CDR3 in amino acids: CASSARTGQYDGYTF. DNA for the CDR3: TGTGCCAGCAGCGCCCGGACAGGGCAGTATGATGGCTACACCTTC.

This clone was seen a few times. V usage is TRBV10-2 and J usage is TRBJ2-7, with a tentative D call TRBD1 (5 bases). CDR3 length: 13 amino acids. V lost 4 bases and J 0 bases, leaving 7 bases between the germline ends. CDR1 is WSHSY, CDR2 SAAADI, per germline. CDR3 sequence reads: CASSVDTSYEQYF. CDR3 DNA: TGCGCCAGCAGTGTGGACACCTCCTACGAGCAGTACTTC.

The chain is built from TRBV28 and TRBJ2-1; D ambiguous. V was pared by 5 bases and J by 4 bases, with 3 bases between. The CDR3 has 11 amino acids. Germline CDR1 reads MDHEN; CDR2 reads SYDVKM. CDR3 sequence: CASSTYNEQFF. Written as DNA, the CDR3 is TGTGCCAGCAGTACATACAATGAGCAGTTCTTC. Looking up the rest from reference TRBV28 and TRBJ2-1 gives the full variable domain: DVKVTQSSRYLVKRTGEKVFLECVQDMDHENMFWYRQDPGLGLRLIYFSYDVKMKEKGDIPEGYSVSREKKERFSLILESASTNQTSMYLCASSTYNEQFFGPGTRLTVL.

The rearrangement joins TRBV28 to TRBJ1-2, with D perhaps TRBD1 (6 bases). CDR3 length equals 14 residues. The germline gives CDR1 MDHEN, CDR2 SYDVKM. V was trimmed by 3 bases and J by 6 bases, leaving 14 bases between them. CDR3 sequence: CASSLSTGWDGYTF. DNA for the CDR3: TGTGCCAGCAGTTTGTCCACAGGGTGGGATGGCTACACCTTC.

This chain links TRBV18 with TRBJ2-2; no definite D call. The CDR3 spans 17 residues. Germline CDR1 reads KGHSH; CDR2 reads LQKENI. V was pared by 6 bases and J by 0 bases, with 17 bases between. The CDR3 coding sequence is TGTGCCAGCTCGCCGGAGAGGAAGGTTCCGAACACCGGGGAGCTGTTTTTT. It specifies CASSPERKVPNTGELFF.

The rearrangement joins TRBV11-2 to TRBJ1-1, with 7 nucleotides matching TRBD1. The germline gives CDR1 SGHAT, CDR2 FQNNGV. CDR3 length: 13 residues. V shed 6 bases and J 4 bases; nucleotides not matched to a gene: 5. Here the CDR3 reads CASSSGQATEAFF. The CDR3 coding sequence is TGTGCCAGCAGTTCTGGACAGGCCACTGAAGCTTTCTTT.

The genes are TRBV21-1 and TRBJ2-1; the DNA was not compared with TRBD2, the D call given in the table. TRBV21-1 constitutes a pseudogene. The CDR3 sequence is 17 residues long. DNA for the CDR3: TGTGCCAGCAGCAAAGTAGACGCGGGAGGGCCGACCAATGAGCAGTTCTTC. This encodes CASSKVDAGGPTNEQFF.

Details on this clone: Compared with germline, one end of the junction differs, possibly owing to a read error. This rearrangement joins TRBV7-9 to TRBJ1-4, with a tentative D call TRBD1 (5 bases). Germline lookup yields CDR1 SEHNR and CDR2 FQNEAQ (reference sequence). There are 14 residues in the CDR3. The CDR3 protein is CSSSRDRRNEKLFF. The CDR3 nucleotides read TGTTCCAGCAGCCGAGACAGAAGGAATGAAAAACTGTTTTTT.